These 27 T cell receptor beta chains share one sample of origin, sequenced in a study of T cells in Graves' hyperthyroidism and ophthalmopathy. Researchers amplified the TCR beta CDR3 regions from RNA transcripts. The HTBI primer set served for first-round RT-PCR of the TCR CDR3. From the multiplex PCR reads, TCRdb called clonotypes with MiXCR, one entry per CDR3 protein. This table has about 300,000 distinct CDR3 sequences, roughly 15% appearing once. Sequencing was done on a sample of blood. All receptors derive from a man aged 25 to 40 with Graves' hyperthyroidism.

In its sample, this clonotype was seen many times. The chain joins TRBV12-3 or TRBV12-4 to TRBJ1-5; D not certain. The length of the CDR3 is 13 residues. The V end was cut by 8 bases, the J end by 6 bases, with 14 bases between. CDR3 in amino acids: CASGVVEGQPQHF. The CDR3 bases are TGTGCCAGCGGCGTGGTGGAAGGTCAGCCCCAGCATTTT.

The chain combines TRBV28 with TRBJ2-5, with 8 bases that match TRBD1. The junction had 8 bases not matched to a gene; V was cut back by 3 bases and J by 5 bases. CDR1 and CDR2 (germline): MDHEN, SYDVKM. This CDR3 spans 15 amino acids. CDR3 region: CASSFGTRQGETQYF. The CDR3 DNA reads as TGTGCCAGCAGTTTCGGGACTCGACAGGGGGAGACCCAGTACTTC.

This clonotype has a handful of counts. This chain connects TRBV12-3 or TRBV12-4 to TRBJ2-1; 13 bases fit TRBD2. This CDR3 region has 17 residues. J lost 6 bases, V lost 10 bases, and 15 bases had no gene match. CDR3 in amino acids: CATTIAPLAGGRNEQFF. CDR3 coding DNA: TGTGCCACCACCATAGCCCCACTAGCGGGAGGGCGCAATGAGCAGTTCTTC.

This clonotype was recorded at least ten times. This chain joins TRBV13 and TRBJ1-1, with D perhaps matching TRBD1 (6 bases). Germline CDR1 reads PRHDT; CDR2 reads FYEKMQ (reference sequence). The ends were cut back, 8 bases at V and 5 bases at J, with 18 bases in the middle. CDR3 size: 14 residues. CDR3 coding DNA: TGTGCCAGCCTACAATGGGGGCAAATGACTGAAGCTTTCTTT. Translating gives CASLQWGQMTEAFF. Filled out from reference TRBV13 and TRBJ1-1, the complete variable domain reads AAGVIQSPRHLIKEKRETATLKCYPIPRHDTVYWYQQGPGQDPQFLISFYEKMQSDKGSIPDRFSAQQFSDYHSELNMSSLELGDSALYFCASLQWGQMTEAFFGQGTRLTVV.

The V and J genes are TRBV12-3 or TRBV12-4 and TRBJ1-6, with 7 bases matching TRBD1. V lost 6 bases to trimming and J lost 7 bases; unmatched junction nucleotides: 9. CDR3 length: 15 residues. This CDR3 reads CASRHTGERNSPLHF. The CDR3 DNA sequence: TGTGCCAGCAGACATACAGGGGAGCGGAATTCACCCCTCCACTTT.

The sample holds many counts of this clonotype. V is TRBV27 and J is TRBJ2-5; 7 bases are a match to TRBD1. V trimming: 3 bases; J trimming: 7 bases; junction bases outside the gene matches: 8. Germline V gene lookup returns CDR1 MNHEY and CDR2 SMNVEV (reference sequence). This CDR3 region has 14 residues. The CDR3, as DNA: TGTGCCAGCAGTTTGGGGCAGGGGGTTGCGACCCAGTACTTC. It yields the protein CASSLGQGVATQYF.

The chain uses TRBV19 and TRBJ1-5; TRBD1 might be the D (5 bases). From germline, CDR1 is LNHDA and CDR2 SQIVND (reference sequence). This CDR3 is 15 amino acids long. Trimming left V 6 bases short and J 4 bases short, with 16 bases between. CDR3 residues: CASSPSGGDNQPQHF. In DNA form, the CDR3 reads TGTGCCAGTAGCCCCTCGGGAGGGGATAATCAGCCCCAGCATTTT.

This clonotype was counted between two and nine times. This chain joins TRBV12-3 or TRBV12-4 and TRBJ2-6, with D unresolved. CDR3 length: 16 residues. V dropped 5 bases and J dropped 0 bases, with 11 bases sitting between them. Written as DNA, the CDR3 is TGTGCCAGCAGTCCTCCGTTTGGCTCTGGGGCCAACGTCCTGACTTTC. It encodes CASSPPFGSGANVLTF.

The chain links TRBV28 to TRBJ1-2; D is undetermined. The germline CDR1 and CDR2 sequences are MDHEN and SYDVKM. V lost 6 bases, J lost 2 bases, and 13 bases lay in between. There are 14 residues in the CDR3. The CDR3 loop reads CASSHRTANYGYTF. The CDR3 nucleotides are TGTGCCAGCAGCCATCGGACGGCGAACTATGGCTACACCTTC.

The V call is TRBV12-3 or TRBV12-4, the J call TRBJ2-3, with 9 bases matching TRBD1. This CDR3 has 15 residues. The V and J ends lost 6 bases and 3 bases, in that order; junction bases with no gene match: 7. The CDR3 here is CASRPGTGRTDTQYF. Here the CDR3 DNA reads TGTGCCAGCAGACCCGGGACAGGGAGGACAGATACGCAGTATTTT.

On this clonotype itself: A much bigger clone sits one base away, suggesting this may be a read error. This sequence joins TRBV2 and TRBJ1-1; D unclear. Trimming pared 10 bases from V and 5 bases from J, leaving 17 bases between. CDR1 is SNHLY and CDR2 is FYNNEI in the germline V gene. There are 13 residues in the CDR3. As DNA, the CDR3 is TGTGCCATCGGATGGAGCGCGGGGACTGAAGCTTTCTTT. It encodes CAIGWSAGTEAFF.

The rearrangement joins TRBV20-1 to TRBJ2-7; the D is unclear. V gave up 0 bases and J gave up 6 bases, with 15 bases separating them. The CDR3 sequence is 14 residues long. CDR1 is DFQATT and CDR2 is SNEGSKA in the germline V gene (reference sequence). The CDR3 DNA reads as TGCAGTGCTAGAGATCCGTCGAGGACCGGCGAGCAGTACTTC. This translates into CSARDPSRTGEQYF.

This chain uses TRBV9 with TRBJ2-2, with D tentatively TRBD2 (5 bases). The germline gives CDR1 SGDLS, CDR2 YYNGEE. Trimming cost V 6 bases and J 3 bases, with 6 bases left between them. This CDR3 is 12 amino acids long. CDR3 bases: TGTGCCAGCACCGGGGACACCGGGGAGCTGTTTTTT. Translating it yields CASTGDTGELFF.

This clonotype occurred a few times. Written as DNA, the CDR3 is TGTGCCAGCAGTTTATCGAGCCCGGGGACCGGAAACACCATATATTTT. Protein: CASSLSSPGTGNTIYF. The V call is TRBV27, the J call TRBJ1-3; tentatively, D is TRBD1 (5 bases). V was shortened by 0 bases and J by 4 bases, with 13 bases between the two germline ends. The CDR3 consists of 16 residues. Germline V gene lookup returns CDR1 MNHEY and CDR2 SMNVEV (reference sequence).

In this sample, this clonotype turned up many times. The chain is built from TRBV11-3 and TRBJ1-2; D possibly corresponds to TRBD1 (6 bases). V lost 5 bases to trimming and J lost 4 bases, with 17 bases between them. Germline V lookup: CDR1 SGHNT, CDR2 YENEEA. This CDR3 spans 15 amino acids. The CDR3: CASSPGQWGSYGYTF. CDR3 coding DNA: TGTGCCAGCAGCCCCGGACAGTGGGGGTCCTATGGCTACACCTTC.

There are many counts of this clonotype. V is TRBV3-1 and J is TRBJ2-5; unclear D gene. Germline loops: CDR1 LGHDT, CDR2 YNNKEL (reference sequence). This CDR3 is built from 14 residues. V shed 0 bases and J shed 3 bases, with 8 bases lying between them. CDR3 region: CASSQEGGKETQYF. The CDR3 region has the DNA TGTGCCAGCAGCCAAGAAGGTGGGAAAGAGACCCAGTACTTC.

This clonotype was seen more than once but under ten times. The chain joins TRBV5-1 to TRBJ2-5; 7 positions match TRBD1. CDR1 is SGHRS and CDR2 is YFSETQ in the germline V gene. CDR3 length: 17 amino acids. Unmatched junction bases numbered 14, after V lost 4 bases and J lost 2 bases. CDR3 nucleotide sequence: TGCGCCAGCAGCCGAACGCCGGGACAGCTTTTACAAGAGACCCAGTACTTC. It specifies CASSRTPGQLLQETQYF.

This clonotype was recorded a few times. V usage is TRBV10-3 and J usage is TRBJ2-5; unclear D gene. V was pared by 0 bases and J by 1 base, with 12 bases between. From germline, CDR1 is ENHRY and CDR2 SYGVKD. This CDR3 contains 16 residues. CDR3 bases: TGTGCCATCAGTGAGTCGATTAGCATGGGCCAAGAGACCCAGTACTTC. Its translation: CAISESISMGQETQYF.

The chain links TRBV28 to TRBJ1-1; D might be TRBD1 (5 bases). With 3 bases removed from V and 6 bases from J, the gap between germline ends came to 20 bases. Germline values: CDR1 MDHEN, CDR2 SYDVKM. This CDR3 is 16 amino acids long. The CDR3 loop is CASSLGPMGRRAEAFF. In nucleotides, the CDR3 is TGTGCCAGCAGTTTGGGGCCGATGGGGCGGCGTGCTGAAGCTTTCTTT.

This chain uses TRBV28 with TRBJ1-2, with unresolved D. Germline assignment: CDR1 MDHEN and CDR2 SYDVKM. Trimming shortened V by 5 bases and J by 4 bases, and 11 bases separated the two germline ends. This CDR3 comprises 13 residues. The CDR3 coding sequence is TGTGCCAGCAGTCGCCTCCCGGGCTATGGCTACACCTTC. As protein: CASSRLPGYGYTF.

This CDR3 is CASSPLSGSDNSPLHF. DNA for the CDR3: TGTGCCAGCAGCCCGCTGTCAGGATCAGATAATTCACCCCTCCACTTT. This chain joins TRBV5-6 and TRBJ1-6; D gene uncertain. From germline, CDR1 is SGHDT and CDR2 YYEEEE. This CDR3 contains 16 residues. The V gene lost 4 bases and the J gene lost 5 bases, with 16 bases spanning the gap.

In this sample, this clonotype turned up a few times. The rearrangement uses TRBV7-3 and TRBJ2-5; D gene ambiguous. In germline, CDR1 is SGHTA, CDR2 FQGTGA. The CDR3 is 15 residues long. The V gene lost 3 bases and the J gene lost 3 bases, with 14 bases spanning the gap. The CDR3 loop is CASSFLGGSEETQYF. CDR3 DNA: TGTGCCAGCAGCTTCTTGGGTGGGTCAGAAGAGACCCAGTACTTC.

This clonotype has ten or more counts. This chain uses TRBV6-1 with TRBJ2-4, with 7 bases fitting TRBD1. V was clipped by 7 bases and J by 6 bases; unmatched bases: 12. Germline loops: CDR1 MNHNS, CDR2 SASEGT. CDR3 length: 15 residues. CDR3 protein: CASIAGGATRNIQYF. CDR3 in DNA: TGTGCCAGCATCGCAGGGGGAGCTACCCGAAACATTCAGTACTTC.

This clonotype was counted ten times or more. The chain combines TRBV18 with TRBJ2-3; 9 nucleotides line up with TRBD2. The V gene end was trimmed by 4 bases and the J gene end by 4 bases; junction bases not matched to a gene: 12. Germline V gene data show CDR1 as KGHSH and CDR2 as LQKENI. This CDR3 region has 17 residues. The CDR3 nucleotides are TGTGCCAGCTCACTACTAGCGGGCCAGAAGGGGTCAGATACGCAGTATTTT. Encoded protein: CASSLLAGQKGSDTQYF.

The rearrangement links TRBV19 to TRBJ1-2; the D gene is possibly TRBD1 (5 bases). Trimming removed 7 bases from V and 1 base from J, with 13 bases in between. The CDR3 sequence is 14 residues long. Germline V lookup: CDR1 LNHDA, CDR2 SQIVND (reference sequence). CDR3: CASTPRRGNYGYTF. The CDR3 region has the DNA TGTGCCAGTACTCCTCGGAGGGGTAACTATGGCTACACCTTC.

This clonotype was counted only a few times. The chain joins TRBV15 to TRBJ1-5, with D possibly being TRBD1 (6 bases). The CDR3 is 14 residues long. Germline V CDR1 and CDR2: LNHNV, YYDKDF (reference sequence). V dropped 3 bases and J dropped 4 bases, with 10 bases sitting between them. CDR3 DNA: TGTGCCACCAGCAGCCGGGACAAAAATCAGCCCCAGCATTTT. Translated, it gives CATSSRDKNQPQHF. Combining the CDR3 with reference TRBV15 and TRBJ1-5 gives the whole variable domain DAMVIQNPRYQVTQFGKPVTLSCSQTLNHNVMYWYQQKSSQAPKLLFHYYDKDFNNEADTPDNFQSRRPNTSFCFLDIRSPGLGDTAMYLCATSSRDKNQPQHFGDGTRLSIL.

The genes are TRBV20-1 and TRBJ2-2; 9 positions match TRBD1. The CDR3 is made up of 15 amino acids. The V gene end was trimmed by 4 bases and the J gene end by 5 bases; junction bases not matched to a gene: 8. Germline lookup yields CDR1 DFQATT and CDR2 SNEGSKA (reference sequence). The CDR3 DNA reads as TGCAGTGCTACCGACAGGGGGGCCGGAACCGGGGAGCTGTTTTTT. This encodes CSATDRGAGTGELFF.